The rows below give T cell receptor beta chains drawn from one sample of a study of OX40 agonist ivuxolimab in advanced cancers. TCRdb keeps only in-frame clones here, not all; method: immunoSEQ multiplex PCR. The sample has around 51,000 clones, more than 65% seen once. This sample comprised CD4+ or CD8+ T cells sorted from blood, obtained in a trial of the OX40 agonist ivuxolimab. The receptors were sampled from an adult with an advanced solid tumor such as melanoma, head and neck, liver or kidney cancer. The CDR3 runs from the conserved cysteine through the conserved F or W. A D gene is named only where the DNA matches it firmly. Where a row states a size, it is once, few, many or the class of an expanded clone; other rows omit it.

DNA: TGTGCCAGCAGGCTGACAGGGGGGAGGGAAAAACTGTTTTTT
CDR3: CASRLTGGREKLFF
V: TRBV6-1
size: .
D: TRBD1
J: TRBJ1-4

DNA: TGTGCCAGCAGCATTAGACCAGTCTGGACCCAGTACTTC
CDR3: CASSIRPVWTQYF
V: TRBV11-2
size: .
D: .
J: TRBJ2-5

DNA: TGTGCCATCAGTTCTGTTGACAGAGAAAACATTCAGTACTTC
CDR3: CAISSVDRENIQYF
V: TRBV10-3
size: .
D: .
J: TRBJ2-4

DNA: TGTGCCAGTAGTGCCCTAGCGGGGGGCACAGATACGCAGTATTTT
CDR3: CASSALAGGTDTQYF
V: TRBV19
size: .
D: TRBD2
J: TRBJ2-3

DNA: TGTGCTAGTGGTTTGGACACCCCAGGGGATGGCTACACCTTC
CDR3: CASGLDTPGDGYTF
V: TRBV12-5
size: .
D: .
J: TRBJ1-2

DNA: TGTGCCAGCAGCGTAGATGGGGCAGGGGACACCTCCCCAGCCAAAAACATTCAGTACTTC
CDR3: CASSVDGAGDTSPAKNIQYF
V: TRBV9
size: few
D: .
J: TRBJ2-4

DNA: TGTGCCAGCAGCTTGGTGGGGGCAGGTCAGCCCCAGCATTTT
CDR3: CASSLVGAGQPQHF
V: TRBV5-5
size: .
D: .
J: TRBJ1-5

DNA: TGTGCCATTCGACAGGGCGAGAACACTGAAGCTTTCTTT
CDR3: CAIRQGENTEAFF
V: TRBV10-3
size: .
D: TRBD1
J: TRBJ1-1

DNA: TGTGCCAGCAGCGAAGACAGGGGCGACACTGAAGCTTTCTTT
CDR3: CASSEDRGDTEAFF
V: TRBV6-1
size: .
D: TRBD1
J: TRBJ1-1

DNA: TGTGCCAGCAGAGTAGGGGCAGCGAACACCGGGGAGCTGTTTTTT
CDR3: CASRVGAANTGELFF
V: TRBV27
size: .
D: .
J: TRBJ2-2

DNA: TGTGCCAGCAGCTTTGGTACAGGGAGCTCCTACGAGCAGTACTTC
CDR3: CASSFGTGSSYEQYF
V: TRBV7-2
size: .
D: .
J: TRBJ2-7

DNA: TGTGCCAGCAGCCTGGGGACAGGGAAGTCCGGGGCCTATGGCTACACCTTC
CDR3: CASSLGTGKSGAYGYTF
V: TRBV5-6
size: .
D: TRBD1
J: TRBJ1-2

DNA: TGCGCCAGCAGCTTCAGTCGGATGAACACTGAAGCTTTCTTT
CDR3: CASSFSRMNTEAFF
V: TRBV5-1
size: .
D: .
J: TRBJ1-1

DNA: TGCGCCAGCAGCTTGGCAGGTTCGACTGGCTACACCTTC
CDR3: CASSLAGSTGYTF
V: TRBV5-1
size: .
D: .
J: TRBJ1-2

DNA: TGTGCCAGCAGCCTACTAGCGGGGGGTTGGGAGACCCAGTACTTC
CDR3: CASSLLAGGWETQYF
V: TRBV11-2
size: .
D: TRBD2
J: TRBJ2-5

DNA: TGTGCCAGCAGCGTAGCGGAGCACTACAATGAGCAGTTCTTC
CDR3: CASSVAEHYNEQFF
V: TRBV9
size: .
D: .
J: TRBJ2-1

DNA: TGTGCCAGCAGCCGGGACTACAATGAGCAGTTCTTC
CDR3: CASSRDYNEQFF
V: TRBV11-3
size: .
D: .
J: TRBJ2-1

DNA: TGCGCCAGCAGCCCTGCCGGGCAGACTCATAATTCACCCCTCCACTTT
CDR3: CASSPAGQTHNSPLHF
V: TRBV5-1
size: .
D: .
J: TRBJ1-6

DNA: TGCGCCAGCAGCCAGCGCGGGACAGGAGGCACAGATACGCAGTATTTT
CDR3: CASSQRGTGGTDTQYF
V: TRBV5-1
size: .
D: TRBD1
J: TRBJ2-3

DNA: TGTGCCAGCAGCCCTACTAGCTTTTTCTCCTACAATGAGCAGTTCTTC
CDR3: CASSPTSFFSYNEQFF
V: TRBV28
size: .
D: .
J: TRBJ2-1

DNA: TGTGCCAGTAGTATAGGACAGGGCGATAATTCACCCCTCCACTTT
CDR3: CASSIGQGDNSPLHF
V: TRBV19
size: once
D: TRBD1
J: TRBJ1-6

DNA: TGTGCCAGCAGCTCAGGACTAGCCTCTCGAGAGACCCAGTACTTC
CDR3: CASSSGLASRETQYF
V: TRBV7-2
size: .
D: TRBD2
J: TRBJ2-5

DNA: TGCACCAGCAGTCCACAAGAAGGTCCCTACGAGCAGTACTTC
CDR3: CTSSPQEGPYEQYF
V: TRBV1
size: .
D: .
J: TRBJ2-7

DNA: TGTGCCAGCAGCCAAGACGGTAGCGTCCCCTGGGGTACGCAGTATTTT
CDR3: CASSQDGSVPWGTQYF
V: TRBV4-2
size: once
D: .
J: TRBJ2-3

DNA: TGTGCCAGCAGTTATAGGATAGGGCTTACGGGGGAGCTGTTTTTT
CDR3: CASSYRIGLTGELFF
V: TRBV6-5
size: .
D: .
J: TRBJ2-2

DNA: TGTGCCAGCGGGGACAGACGCTATGGCTACACCTTC
CDR3: CASGDRRYGYTF
V: TRBV6-5
size: .
D: TRBD1
J: TRBJ1-2

DNA: TGCGCCAGCAGAGTAGCGGGGGGAATTGAGCAGTTCTTC
CDR3: CASRVAGGIEQFF
V: TRBV5-1
size: .
D: TRBD2
J: TRBJ2-1

DNA: TGTGCCAGCAGCACCGGACTAGAGGCTTTCAATGAGCAGTTCTTC
CDR3: CASSTGLEAFNEQFF
V: TRBV7-9
size: .
D: TRBD2
J: TRBJ2-1

DNA: TGTGCCAGCAGTGATGTCGCAGGACGTACCTACGAGCAGTACTTC
CDR3: CASSDVAGRTYEQYF
V: TRBV6-1
size: .
D: .
J: TRBJ2-7

DNA: TGTGCCAGCAAAGCGCCGGGGGTTGACATTCAGTACTTC
CDR3: CASKAPGVDIQYF
V: TRBV6-5
size: .
D: .
J: TRBJ2-4

DNA: TGTGCCAGCAGTAAGGGATATTATGGCTACACCTTC
CDR3: CASSKGYYGYTF
V: TRBV25-1
size: .
D: .
J: TRBJ1-2

DNA: TGTGCCAGCAGTGATCGTCAGACCCTTGAGTTAGAGACCCAGTACTTC
CDR3: CASSDRQTLELETQYF
V: TRBV2
size: .
D: .
J: TRBJ2-5

DNA: TGCAGCGCCTCAGGTCGGAATGAGCAGTTCTTC
CDR3: CSASGRNEQFF
V: TRBV20-1
size: .
D: .
J: TRBJ2-1

DNA: TGTGCCAGCAGCTTTGGACTAGCGGGGAGAAGTGAGCAGTTCTTC
CDR3: CASSFGLAGRSEQFF
V: TRBV5-6
size: .
D: TRBD2
J: TRBJ2-1

DNA: TGTGCCAGCAGCGAAGGGCCAGAGCGAAGAAACACCATATATTTT
CDR3: CASSEGPERRNTIYF
V: TRBV5-8
size: .
D: .
J: TRBJ1-3

DNA: TGTGCCAGCTCACAAGACAGGGATGGCTACACCTTC
CDR3: CASSQDRDGYTF
V: TRBV18
size: .
D: TRBD1
J: TRBJ1-2

DNA: TGTGCCAGCGTAAGGGGGAATGAGCAGTTCTTC
CDR3: CASVRGNEQFF
V: TRBV6-5
size: .
D: .
J: TRBJ2-1

DNA: TGTGCCAGTAGCCCTACGGACAGGGATAACTATGGCTACACCTTC
CDR3: CASSPTDRDNYGYTF
V: TRBV19
size: .
D: TRBD1
J: TRBJ1-2

DNA: TGTGCCAGCAGCTTATGCCTTCGGGGCAATCAGCCCCAGCATTTT
CDR3: CASSLCLRGNQPQHF
V: TRBV11-3
size: .
D: .
J: TRBJ1-5

DNA: TGTGCCAGCAGTTTACGGACGGATGGCTACACCTTC
CDR3: CASSLRTDGYTF
V: TRBV6-5
size: .
D: .
J: TRBJ1-2

DNA: TGTGCCAGCAGTGAAGGAGGCCCAGGGGCAGGAAACACCATATATTTT
CDR3: CASSEGGPGAGNTIYF
V: TRBV6-1
size: .
D: .
J: TRBJ1-3

DNA: TGTGCCAGCAGCTTACGGAGCACTGCCTCTGGAAACACCATATATTTT
CDR3: CASSLRSTASGNTIYF
V: TRBV7-9
size: once
D: .
J: TRBJ1-3

DNA: TGTGCCAGCAGCTGGGGACAGGTGAACACTGAAGCTTTCTTT
CDR3: CASSWGQVNTEAFF
V: TRBV5-6
size: .
D: TRBD1
J: TRBJ1-1

DNA: TGCGCCAGCAGCCAAGACTGGGCGGGACAGGGTAATTCACCCCTCCACTTT
CDR3: CASSQDWAGQGNSPLHF
V: TRBV4-3
size: .
D: TRBD1
J: TRBJ1-6

DNA: TGCGCCAGCAGCTTGGGAGGGACCGGTTCACCCCTCCACTTT
CDR3: CASSLGGTGSPLHF
V: TRBV5-1
size: .
D: .
J: TRBJ1-6

DNA: TGTGCCAGCTCATCGGGACAAAGCGGAGAGACCCAGTACTTC
CDR3: CASSSGQSGETQYF
V: TRBV18
size: .
D: .
J: TRBJ2-5

DNA: TGTGCCAGGAGAGCCCTCCCCAACAATGAGCAGTTCTTC
CDR3: CARRALPNNEQFF
V: TRBV19
size: few
D: .
J: TRBJ2-1

DNA: TGTGCCAGCAGCGTAGTTGGGCAGGGCACAGATACGCAGTATTTT
CDR3: CASSVVGQGTDTQYF
V: TRBV9
size: once
D: .
J: TRBJ2-3

DNA: TGTGCCAGCAGCCCCCTCGGGGGGCTGGGCTACACCTTC
CDR3: CASSPLGGLGYTF
V: TRBV27
size: .
D: .
J: TRBJ1-2

DNA: TGTGCCAGCAGCGTAACGGGGCTGTACCAAGAGACCCAGTACTTC
CDR3: CASSVTGLYQETQYF
V: TRBV9
size: few
D: .
J: TRBJ2-5

DNA: TGCGCCAGCAGCCGTAGAGGGCCCTTACCCCTCCACTTT
CDR3: CASSRRGPLPLHF
V: TRBV4-1
size: .
D: .
J: TRBJ1-6

DNA: TGTGCCAGCAGCGCGCCTGGGACTAGCGGGGGCCGGCAAGAGACCCAGTACTTC
CDR3: CASSAPGTSGGRQETQYF
V: TRBV9
size: .
D: TRBD2
J: TRBJ2-5